What follows is one T cell receptor (beta chain) and its context. This clone was observed a handful of times. Its antigen is unknown. Base qualities were left out, and no much larger clone turns up one base away. The data stem from a study of T cell responses to AZD1222 COVID-19 vaccine (dated by TCRdb to about 2021). As for the study more broadly: AZD1222 recipients with second doses at about 4 weeks or about 12 weeks were pooled, because spike-specific TCR depth and breadth did not differ between schedules. A total of 230 or so trial participants underwent TCR sequencing, of whom about 210 received two doses of AZD1222 and some 26 received two doses of the MenACWY control vaccine. Trial participants were enrolled by age into 18-55, 56-69 and 70-plus year subgroups, with around 140, 26 and 57 TCR-sequenced participants respectively. The research as a whole found: A significant rise in spike-specific TCR breadth and depth was observed after two AZD1222 doses relative to day 0 and relative to MenACWY recipients. The whole spike protein was spanned by vaccine-associated CD4 TCRs, and dominant responses were seen in regions 160-218 and 743-854. Reportedly, almost half of the unique spike-specific TCRs recognized epitopes lying outside the regions that are mutated in the B.1.351 and B.1.1.7 variants. In the small 56-69-year group, the increase in depth fell short of significance, most likely because of low power. Most participants were white British and females outnumbered males, and the authors suggested that clonal diversity may have been underestimated. Conclusions about previously exposed vaccinees were limited because only six AZD1222 recipients were SARS-CoV-2 seropositive at baseline. Because no day 14 peak-response samples were available, repertoires were characterized only after the peak T cell response.

The CDR3 regions of human TCRbeta chains were analyzed by immunosequencing. Processing in the source paper ran as follows. Repertoire TCRs were checked for matches against a reference library of SARS-CoV-2-specific TCRs that had been generated using the MIRA antigen-specificity platform. Breadth was defined as the fraction of unique TCRs that were SARS-CoV-2-associated, and depth was defined as the fraction of total T cells that were SARS-CoV-2-associated. Each spike-specific TCR was assigned to its reactive spike region and to a CD4 or CD8 class using the MIRA data. Log10-transformed breadth and depth values were compared by one-way ANOVA with Sidak's multiple comparisons tests. The source is immuneACCESS, and TCRdb retained only in-frame sequences with V and J called. Part of the clones is not carried over; for the studies checked, unresolved V genes explain less than half of this, and the remainder is unexplained. That table gives V, J and clone size, and the DNA gave D and trimming. Across this sample there are 95,000 to 150,000 clones, with around 86% seen only once. The ten top clones hold approximately 1.1% of the sample.

Including cysteine and phenylalanine, the CDR3 has 17 amino acids. CDR3 DNA only is kept here, 51 bases in frame from base 1. CDR1 and CDR2, looked up from the germline V gene, are SGHVS and FNYEAQ. Trimmed from V: 5 bases; trimmed from J: 0 bases; junction bases lacking a gene match: 10. The time point tag for this specimen amounts to: baseline before first vaccination. Samples from vaccinated people were obtained from the UK trials COV001 and COV002, which included a single-blind randomized controlled phase 2/3 trial of AZD1222 (ChAdOx1 nCoV-19) in healthy adults. For TCRbeta chain sequencing, PBMC samples from trial participants were taken at day 0 and at day 28 after the second dose.

The sequence joins TRBV7-6 to TRBJ2-4, and 7 junction bases match TRBD1. This material consisted of peripheral blood, taken on day 0 of AZD1222 vaccination. The origin of this receptor is an adult in good health. The CDR3 region: CASSPLTGKTAKNIQYF. The bases read TGTGCCAGCAGCCCACTGACAGGGAAAACAGCCAAAAACATTCAGTACTTC.